This TCR beta chain stems from a study of control samples from healthy donors and cancer patients. TCRdb's table, derived via immunoSEQ multiplex PCR, lists solely in-frame clones and lacks some. Of 150,000 to 200,000 clones in the sample, about 90% are singletons; the top ten hold 9.5% to 15%. This clone showed up just a few times. CDR1 SGHRS and CDR2 YFSETQ come from the germline V gene. This CDR3 has 14 amino acids. The V and J ends lost 5 bases and 5 bases respectively, with 17 bases between them. The TCR comes from a man younger than 45 in good health. The chain combines TRBV5-1 with TRBJ2-7; D may correspond to TRBD1 or TRBD2 (6 bases each). Sequenced material: blood. The CDR3 DNA reads TGCGCCAGCAGATCCAACGGGGGCCTGAACGAGCAGTACTTC. Translated, it gives CASRSNGGLNEQYF.